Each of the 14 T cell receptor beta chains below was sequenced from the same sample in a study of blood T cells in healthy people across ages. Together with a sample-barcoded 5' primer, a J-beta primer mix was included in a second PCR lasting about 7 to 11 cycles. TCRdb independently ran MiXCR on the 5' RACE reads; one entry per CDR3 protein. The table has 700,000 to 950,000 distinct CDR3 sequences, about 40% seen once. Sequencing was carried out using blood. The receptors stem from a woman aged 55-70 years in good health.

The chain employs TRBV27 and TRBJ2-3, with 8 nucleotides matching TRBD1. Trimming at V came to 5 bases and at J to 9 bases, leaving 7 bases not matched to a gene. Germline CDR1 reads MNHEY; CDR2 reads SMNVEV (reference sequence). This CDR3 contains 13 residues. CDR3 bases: TGTGCCAGCAGTGGAGGACAGGGTTTGACGCAGTATTTT. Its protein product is CASSGGQGLTQYF.

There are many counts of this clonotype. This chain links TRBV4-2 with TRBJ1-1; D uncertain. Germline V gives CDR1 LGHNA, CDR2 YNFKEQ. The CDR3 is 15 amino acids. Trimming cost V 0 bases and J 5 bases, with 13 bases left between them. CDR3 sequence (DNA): TGTGCCAGCAGCCAAGAGGCCAGCGCTTTGACTGAAGCTTTCTTT. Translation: CASSQEASALTEAFF.

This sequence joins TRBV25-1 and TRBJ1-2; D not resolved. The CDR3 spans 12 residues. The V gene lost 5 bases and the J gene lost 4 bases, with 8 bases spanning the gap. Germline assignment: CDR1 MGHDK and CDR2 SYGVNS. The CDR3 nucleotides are TGTGCCAGCAGTCAGCGGTCCTATGGCTACACCTTC. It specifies CASSQRSYGYTF.

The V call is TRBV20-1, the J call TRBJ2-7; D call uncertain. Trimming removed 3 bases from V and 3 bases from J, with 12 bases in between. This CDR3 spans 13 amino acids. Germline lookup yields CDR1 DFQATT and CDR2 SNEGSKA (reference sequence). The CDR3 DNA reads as TGCAGTGCTAGCCTTTCGGGTTACTACGAGCAGTACTTC. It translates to CSASLSGYYEQYF.

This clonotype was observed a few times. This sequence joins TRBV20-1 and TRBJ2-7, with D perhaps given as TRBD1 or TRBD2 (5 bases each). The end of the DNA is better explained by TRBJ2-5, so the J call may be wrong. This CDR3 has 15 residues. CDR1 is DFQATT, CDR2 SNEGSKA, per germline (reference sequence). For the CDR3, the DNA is TGCAGTGCAAGAACCGGGACGGCTAGTCAAGAGACCCAGTACTTC. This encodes CSARTGTASQETQYF.

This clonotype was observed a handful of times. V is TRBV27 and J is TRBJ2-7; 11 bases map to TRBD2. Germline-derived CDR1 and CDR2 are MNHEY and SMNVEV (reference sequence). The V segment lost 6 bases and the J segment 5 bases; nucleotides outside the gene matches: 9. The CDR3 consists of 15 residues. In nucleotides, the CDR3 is TGTGCCAGCAGCAGACTAGCGGGAAGCGTCGACGAGCAGTACTTC. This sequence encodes CASSRLAGSVDEQYF.

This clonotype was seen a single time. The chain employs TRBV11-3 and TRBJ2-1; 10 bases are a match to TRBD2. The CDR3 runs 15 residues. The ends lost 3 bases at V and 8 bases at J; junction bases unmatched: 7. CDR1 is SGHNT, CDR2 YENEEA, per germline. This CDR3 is CASSFGTSVRDEQFF. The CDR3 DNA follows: TGTGCCAGCAGCTTTGGGACTAGCGTCCGTGATGAGCAGTTCTTC.

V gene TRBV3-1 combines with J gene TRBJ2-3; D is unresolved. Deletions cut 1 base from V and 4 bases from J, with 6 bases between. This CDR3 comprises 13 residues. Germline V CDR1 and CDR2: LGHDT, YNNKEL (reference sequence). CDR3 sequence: CASSQGVADTQYF. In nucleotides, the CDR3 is TGTGCCAGCAGCCAAGGTGTGGCAGATACGCAGTATTTT.

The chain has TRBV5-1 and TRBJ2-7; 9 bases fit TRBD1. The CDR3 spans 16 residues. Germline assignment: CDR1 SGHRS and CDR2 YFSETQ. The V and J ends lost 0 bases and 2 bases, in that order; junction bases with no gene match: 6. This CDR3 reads CASSLEPGQGTYEQYF. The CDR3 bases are TGCGCCAGCAGCTTGGAGCCGGGACAGGGAACCTACGAGCAGTACTTC.

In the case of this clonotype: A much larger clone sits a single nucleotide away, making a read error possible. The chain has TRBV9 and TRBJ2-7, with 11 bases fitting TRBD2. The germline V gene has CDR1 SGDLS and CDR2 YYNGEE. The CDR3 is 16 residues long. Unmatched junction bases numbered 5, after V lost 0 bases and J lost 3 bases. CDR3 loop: CASSVAVLAGGYEQYF. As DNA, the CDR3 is TGTGCCAGCAGCGTAGCTGTGCTAGCGGGAGGCTACGAGCAGTACTTC.

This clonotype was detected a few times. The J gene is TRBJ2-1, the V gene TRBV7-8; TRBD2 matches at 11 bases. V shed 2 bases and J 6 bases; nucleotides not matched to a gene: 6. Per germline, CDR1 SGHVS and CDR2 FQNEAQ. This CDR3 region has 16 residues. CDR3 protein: CASSLRAGTSGNEQFF. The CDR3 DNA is TGTGCCAGCAGCTTAAGGGCCGGGACTAGCGGCAATGAGCAGTTCTTC.

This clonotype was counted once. This CDR3 is CSATEGDQKNIQYF. The CDR3 bases are TGCAGTGCCACCGAAGGGGACCAGAAAAACATTCAGTACTTC. V and J are TRBV20-1 and TRBJ2-4, with D perhaps matching TRBD1 or TRBD2 (5 bases each). V shed 6 bases and J shed 4 bases, with 16 bases lying between them. This CDR3 region has 14 residues. Germline lookup yields CDR1 DFQATT and CDR2 SNEGSKA (reference sequence).

The CDR3 spells CASSQASTSGALGEQFF. The CDR3 region has the DNA TGTGCCAGCAGCCAGGCCTCGACTAGCGGGGCCCTTGGTGAGCAGTTCTTC. The chain combines TRBV4-2 with TRBJ2-1; 11 positions agree with TRBD2. Germline values: CDR1 LGHNA, CDR2 YNFKEQ. CDR3 length equals 17 residues. V was clipped by 3 bases and J by 9 bases; unmatched bases: 13.

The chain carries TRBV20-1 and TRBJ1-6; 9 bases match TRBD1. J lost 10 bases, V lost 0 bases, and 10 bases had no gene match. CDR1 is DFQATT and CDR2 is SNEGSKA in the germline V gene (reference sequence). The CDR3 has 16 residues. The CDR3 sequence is CSARDPKDRGYSPLHF. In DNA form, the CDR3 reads TGCAGTGCTAGAGATCCGAAGGACAGGGGTTACTCACCCCTCCACTTT.